This TCR beta chain was sequenced for a study of blood T cell repertoires in COVID-19. As for the study in general: The United States, Italy and Spain supplied acute and convalescent COVID-19 samples. The analysed material was cDNA or gDNA that came from T cells, B-cell-depleted T cells, or PBMCs.

As originally analysed: Counts of nucleated cells, estimated from reference gene primer amplification, were obtained. The table came from immunoSEQ multiplex PCR; TCRdb's copy has only in-frame clones and leaves some out. V and J calls and clone size are given by that table; D and trimming were obtained from the DNA. The sample lists around 300,000 clones; 70% to 90% were seen once. This CDR3 comprises 13 residues. The V and J ends lost 7 bases and 3 bases respectively, with 11 bases between them. Germline-derived CDR1 and CDR2 are SGHKS and YYEKEE (reference sequence). The clonotype comes from a woman aged 70 to 79 with acute or convalescent COVID-19. The sequencing sample was made of peripheral blood. V and J are TRBV5-5 and TRBJ1-5; the D is unclear. Here the CDR3 DNA reads TGTGCCAGCTCCCGGGAAGACAATCAGCCCCAGCATTTT. It specifies CASSREDNQPQHF.